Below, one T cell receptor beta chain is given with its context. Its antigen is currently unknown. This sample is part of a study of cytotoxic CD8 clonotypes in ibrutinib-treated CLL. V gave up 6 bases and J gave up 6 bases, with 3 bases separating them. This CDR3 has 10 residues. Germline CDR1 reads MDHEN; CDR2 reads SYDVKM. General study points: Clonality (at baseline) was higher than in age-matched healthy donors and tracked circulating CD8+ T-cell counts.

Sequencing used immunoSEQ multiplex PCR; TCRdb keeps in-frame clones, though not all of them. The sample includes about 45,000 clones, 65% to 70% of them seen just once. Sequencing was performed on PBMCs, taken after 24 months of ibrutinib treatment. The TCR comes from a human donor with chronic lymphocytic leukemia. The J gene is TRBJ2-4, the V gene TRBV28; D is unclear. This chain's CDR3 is CASSRNIQYF. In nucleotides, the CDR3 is TGTGCCAGCAGCCGAAACATTCAGTACTTC.